A selection of T cell receptor beta chains follows, all from one sample in a study of shared clonotypes between healthy human individuals. Only in-frame clones appear in the TCRdb table, and some are missing; sequencing was by immunoSEQ multiplex PCR. Here the sample spans about 980,000 clones, approximately 76% being singletons. Sequenced: memory CD4+ T cells sorted from blood. These receptors originate from a young man in good health. The conserved cysteine and the conserved F or W are not part of the CDR3 here.

CDR3: ASSAPGSYGYT; length: 11; V: TRBV2
CDR3: AISSGENQPQH; length: 11; V: TRBV10-3
CDR3: ASLRTGDSPLH; length: 11; V: TRBV18
CDR3: SGISGGAKYEQY; length: 12; V: TRBV29-1
CDR3: ASSTGRANEKLF; length: 12; V: TRBV6-1
CDR3: ASSLGAEGYT; length: 10; V: TRBV5-4
CDR3: ASSPPGRGLYEQY; length: 13; V: TRBV18
CDR3: AWTRSGLAGVEQF; length: 13; V: TRBV30
CDR3: ASSPAGVRTSGLSSYNEQF; length: 19; V: TRBV4-2
CDR3: ARDGSYGYT; length: 9; V: TRBV27
CDR3: ASSPDRVTKNIQY; length: 13; V: TRBV18
CDR3: ASSGGLIPYEQY; length: 12; V: TRBV5-1
CDR3: ASSWDTFLGWTQY; length: 13; V: TRBV7-7
CDR3: ASSLKQNTGELF; length: 12; V: TRBV5-4
CDR3: ASSGTGYHEQY; length: 11; V: TRBV6-6
CDR3: ASRRGGTSGGFQETQY; length: 16; V: TRBV5-4
CDR3: ASSLNQGREQY; length: 11; V: TRBV5-6
CDR3: ASSLAGRGEKLF; length: 12; V: TRBV5-1
CDR3: ASSPTDRPNTEAF; length: 13; V: TRBV28
CDR3: ASSRTGGNQPQH; length: 12; V: TRBV27
CDR3: ASSESLGRTTMPLH; length: 14; V: TRBV6-1
CDR3: ASSVKWEGSTDTQY; length: 14; V: TRBV9
CDR3: ASTQLPGGVYNQPQH; length: 15; V: TRBV7-8
CDR3: ASSLALSGSYEQY; length: 13; V: TRBV5-8
CDR3: ASSVGGSGGEADTQY; length: 15; V: TRBV9
CDR3: ASSQGGNQPQH; length: 11; V: TRBV18
CDR3: ASSQDQGLNGEAF; length: 13; V: TRBV4-1
CDR3: ASSLSDAGYT; length: 10; V: TRBV18